The 10 T cell receptor beta chains presented below share a single source sample, sequenced in a study of blood T cell repertoires in COVID-19. Libraries were prepared by immunoSEQ multiplex PCR; TCRdb keeps only in-frame clonotypes and omits some of them. Here the sample spans some 100,000 clones, around 92% being singletons. Sequenced sample: peripheral blood. Receptor source: a woman aged 55-69 years with active COVID-19.

The chain uses TRBV6-2 or TRBV6-3 and TRBJ2-6; 7 bases agree with TRBD2. The V gene's germline CDR1 is MNHEY and CDR2 SVGEGT. CDR3 length equals 14 residues. V gave up 2 bases and J gave up 8 bases; unmatched junction bases: 3. CDR3 region: CASSYSGTSNVLTF. For the CDR3, the DNA is TGTGCCAGCAGTTACAGCGGGACTTCCAACGTCCTGACTTTC.

The V call is TRBV10-3, the J call TRBJ2-5; D may be TRBD1 (6 bases). Germline V gene sequence: CDR1 ENHRY, CDR2 SYGVKD. The CDR3 length is 16 residues. V gave up 10 bases and J gave up 1 base, with 22 bases separating them. DNA for the CDR3: TGTGCCACCAAGGAAAGCCCAGGGACAACCCAAGAGACCCAGTACTTC. Translation: CATKESPGTTQETQYF.

The chain couples TRBV10-3 to TRBJ2-3, with D maybe TRBD1 (6 bases). The V end was cut by 0 bases, the J end by 2 bases, with 15 bases between. The CDR3 consists of 17 residues. Germline V gene data show CDR1 as ENHRY and CDR2 as SYGVKD. CDR3 region: CAISESHGPGATDTQYF. The CDR3 region has the DNA TGTGCCATCAGTGAGTCACACGGGCCAGGGGCCACAGATACGCAGTATTTT.

CDR3: CASSPGAYEQYF. CDR3 nucleotides: TGTGCCAGCAGCCCCGGGGCCTACGAGCAGTACTTC. This chain connects TRBV7-8 to TRBJ2-7, with D possibly matching TRBD2 (5 bases). The CDR3 runs to 12 residues. Looked up from germline, CDR1 is SGHVS and CDR2 is FQNEAQ. V was clipped by 5 bases and J by 2 bases, with 7 bases between them.

The chain couples TRBV2 to TRBJ1-2; D is unresolved. The V gene's germline CDR1 is SNHLY and CDR2 FYNNEI. V lost 6 bases and J 6 bases, leaving 14 bases between the germline ends. The CDR3 totals 13 residues. This chain's CDR3 is CASSDMAGNGYTF. The CDR3 bases are TGTGCCAGCAGCGATATGGCAGGCAATGGCTACACCTTC.

The rearrangement links TRBV5-1 to TRBJ2-7; 7 nucleotides match TRBD2. J lost 8 bases, V lost 4 bases, and 15 bases had no gene match. The CDR3 totals 15 residues. Germline lookup yields CDR1 SGHRS and CDR2 YFSETQ. The CDR3 nucleotides read TGCGCCAGCAGCCCCTATCTGGGGAGGGTGGACCAGCAGTACTTC. Amino acids: CASSPYLGRVDQQYF.

The chain employs TRBV10-1 and TRBJ1-1; D remains ambiguous. CDR3 length equals 12 residues. Germline V gene sequence: CDR1 WNHNN, CDR2 SYGVQD (reference sequence). Between the trimmed V and J ends, which lost 2 bases and 3 bases, there was a span of 4 bases. CDR3 bases: TGCGCCAGCAGTGAGGGCCACACTGAAGCTTTCTTT. Translation: CASSEGHTEAFF.

The rearrangement joins TRBV4-1 to TRBJ2-3; 7 bases match TRBD1. The germline V gene has CDR1 MGHRA and CDR2 YSYEKL. The CDR3 spans 15 residues. With 0 bases clipped from V and 7 bases from J, the junction kept 7 bases outside the gene matches. The CDR3 coding sequence is TGCGCCAGCAGCCAAGAGTTAGGGGGCAGAAATACGCAGTATTTT. Its translation is CASSQELGGRNTQYF.

The V call is TRBV7-9, the J call TRBJ2-3; weak D call: TRBD2 (6 bases). V lost 3 bases, J lost 0 bases, and 10 bases lay in between. Germline V lookup: CDR1 SEHNR, CDR2 FQNEAQ (reference sequence). This CDR3 has 15 amino acids. As DNA, the CDR3 is TGTGCCAGCAGCTTCTGGGACTCCAGCACAGATACGCAGTATTTT. Its translation: CASSFWDSSTDTQYF. The whole variable domain, remainder taken from reference TRBV7-9 and TRBJ2-3, is DTGVSQNPRHKITKRGQNVTFRCDPISEHNRLYWYRQTLGQGPEFLTYFQNEAQLEKSRLLSDRFSAERPKGSFSTLEIQRTEQGDSAMYLCASSFWDSSTDTQYFGPGTRLTVL.

This clone appeared a single time. In nucleotides, the CDR3 is TGTGCCAGCAGTTACAAGACAGGGGCCCTTAATTCACCCCTCCACTTT. Translated: CASSYKTGALNSPLHF. The chain recombines TRBV6-5 with TRBJ1-6; TRBD1 aligns across 8 bases. The germline V gene has CDR1 MNHEY and CDR2 SVGAGI. V shed 2 bases and J 6 bases; nucleotides not matched to a gene: 6. The CDR3 spans 16 residues.